Listed below are T cell receptor beta chains from one sample, sequenced in a study of blood T cell repertoires in COVID-19. Produced via immunoSEQ multiplex PCR; TCRdb's table is partial and in-frame only. This sample carries approximately 170,000 clones, approximately 90% of them seen once, and the ten largest clones take about 5.3%. Material for sequencing was peripheral blood. All receptors come from a young man with COVID-19, enrolled during active disease. CDR3s include the opening cysteine and the closing phenylalanine or tryptophan. D genes are given only for firm matches. Clone size is shown for a subset of rows, as once, few, many or a class of expanded clone.

V	size	length	D	J	DNA	CDR3
TRBV29-1	NA	15	TRBD1	TRBJ2-7	TGCAGCGTTGAAGATCGGGGGACAGGGATCTACGAGCAGTACTTC	CSVEDRGTGIYEQYF
TRBV9	NA	15	NA	TRBJ1-1	TGTGCCAGCAGCGTAGAACAGGGATTGGGCACTGAAGCTTTCTTT	CASSVEQGLGTEAFF
TRBV16	few	12	TRBD1	TRBJ2-7	TGTGCCAGCAGCCAGGGACAGTTACAGCAGTACTTC	CASSQGQLQQYF
TRBV9	NA	14	NA	TRBJ1-4	TGTGCCAGCAGCCTCGGGGCAACTAATGAAAAACTGTTTTTT	CASSLGATNEKLFF
TRBV6-5	NA	15	NA	TRBJ2-1	TGTGCCAGCAGGACTCCGGGACTCTCCTACAATGAGCAGTTCTTC	CASRTPGLSYNEQFF
TRBV9	NA	11	NA	TRBJ2-1	TGTGCCAGCAGCGACGGGAGTGAGCAGTTCTTC	CASSDGSEQFF
TRBV18	NA	17	NA	TRBJ1-1	TGTGCCAGCTCACCAATTGCCCGTAATATGAGGAACACTGAAGCTTTCTTT	CASSPIARNMRNTEAFF
TRBV11-2	NA	13	TRBD1	TRBJ2-7	TGTGCCAGCAGCTTCGGGACAGACTACGAGCAGTACTTC	CASSFGTDYEQYF
TRBV5-6	NA	14	TRBD1	TRBJ1-2	TGTGCCAGCAGCTTGGCTCAGGGGGCGCGGGGCTACACCTTC	CASSLAQGARGYTF
TRBV7-6	once	14	NA	TRBJ2-7	TGTGCCAGCAGCTTGGAACTAGGGTTTGGGGAGCAGTACTTC	CASSLELGFGEQYF
TRBV27	NA	14	NA	TRBJ2-1	TGTGCCAGCAGGGTAGCCTCCTGGAGCAATGAGCAGTTCTTC	CASRVASWSNEQFF
TRBV10-3	NA	16	TRBD1	TRBJ2-1	TGTGCCACCGGGGGAGGACAGGGAGTATCGTTGAATGAGCAGTTCTTC	CATGGGQGVSLNEQFF
TRBV7-2	NA	17	TRBD2	TRBJ2-2	TGTGCCAGCAGCCCCGAACTAGCGGGAGTCATCACCGGGGAGCTGTTTTTT	CASSPELAGVITGELFF
TRBV12-3/TRBV12-4	NA	13	TRBD2	TRBJ2-1	TGTGCCACCAGGACTAGCAGCTACAATGAGCAGTTCTTC	CATRTSSYNEQFF
TRBV5-4	NA	13	NA	TRBJ2-5	TGTGCCAGCAGCTTACCGGAGAAGCAGACCCAGTACTTC	CASSLPEKQTQYF
TRBV14	NA	19	TRBD1	TRBJ1-1	TGTGCCAGCAGCAGGGACAGGGACCCCACCTTTGTAATGAACACTGAAGCTTTCTTT	CASSRDRDPTFVMNTEAFF
TRBV5-1	NA	17	NA	TRBJ2-3	TGCGCCAGCAGCTTGCCCCTGGAGAAATCTAGCACAGATACGCAGTATTTT	CASSLPLEKSSTDTQYF
TRBV6-5	NA	15	NA	TRBJ2-7	TGTGCCAGCAGTTACTCGCGGGTCCGCTCCTACGAGCAGTACTTC	CASSYSRVRSYEQYF
TRBV28	NA	14	TRBD1	TRBJ1-4	TGTGCCAGCAGTTTTAGACAGGGGGGGGAAAAACTGTTTTTT	CASSFRQGGEKLFF
TRBV6-6	NA	12	NA	TRBJ1-2	TGTGCCAGCAGTTACTCTGGGAGACACTACACCTTC	CASSYSGRHYTF
TRBV27	NA	17	NA	TRBJ2-1	TGTGCCAGCAGGTTCAGCCGGACGGAGGGGTCCTACAATGAGCAGTTCTTC	CASRFSRTEGSYNEQFF
TRBV5-1	NA	15	NA	TRBJ1-5	TGCGCCAGCAGCTTGGCCGGGGGGCCCTATCAGCCCCAGCATTTT	CASSLAGGPYQPQHF
TRBV19	NA	14	TRBD1	TRBJ1-5	TGTGCCAGTAAAACGGGACAGGGCTCGTGGCCCCAGCATTTT	CASKTGQGSWPQHF
TRBV7-2	NA	17	TRBD2	TRBJ2-7	TGTGCCAGCAGCCCATATGTGACTAGCGGGCCTACCTACGAGCAGTACTTC	CASSPYVTSGPTYEQYF
TRBV9	NA	17	TRBD2	TRBJ2-1	TGTGCCAGCAGCCCTCGGATAGCGGGAGGTTTTTACAATGAGCAGTTCTTC	CASSPRIAGGFYNEQFF
TRBV9	NA	16	NA	TRBJ2-2	TGTGCCAGCAGCGTAGGGGGGAGGACCTTCACCGGGGAGCTGTTTTTT	CASSVGGRTFTGELFF
TRBV27	NA	15	TRBD1	TRBJ1-2	TGTGCCAGCAGTACAACCGGGACAGGGGTGAGTGGCTACACCTTC	CASSTTGTGVSGYTF
TRBV5-1	NA	14	NA	TRBJ2-7	TGCGCCAGCAGCAAAGAGGGGGAAACCTACGAGCAGTACTTC	CASSKEGETYEQYF
TRBV15	NA	14	NA	TRBJ1-1	TGTGCCACCAGCAGATACCAGGGCGGCACTGAAGCTTTCTTT	CATSRYQGGTEAFF